The 9 T cell receptor beta chains given below trace back to one sample, sequenced in a study of post-analysis software for immune sequencing data. Researchers reported that TCR beta cDNA libraries carried unique molecular identifiers. TCRdb called the PCR reads again in MiXCR, with one record for every CDR3 protein. Counted here are over 150,000 distinct CDR3 sequences, about 34% occurring once; the ten biggest clones make up approximately 30%. Specimen: blood, collected after autologous hematopoietic stem cell transplantation. All receptors come from a girl aged 5-17 years with multiple sclerosis.

The V and J genes are TRBV27 and TRBJ2-1; 11 nucleotides agree with TRBD2. The germline V gene encodes CDR1 MNHEY and CDR2 SMNVEV (reference sequence). This CDR3 is built from 14 residues. Unmatched junction bases numbered 6, after V lost 6 bases and J lost 8 bases. CDR3 nucleotide sequence: TGTGCCAGCAGGGTAGCGGGAGGGCAAGATGAGCAGTTCTTC. Translating it yields CASRVAGGQDEQFF.

The chain joins TRBV20-1 to TRBJ2-3; 9 bases are shared with TRBD2. Germline V gene data show CDR1 as DFQATT and CDR2 as SNEGSKA (reference sequence). This CDR3 spans 14 amino acids. V gave up 6 bases and J gave up 4 bases; unmatched junction bases: 8. The CDR3 DNA reads as TGCAGTGCCGAGGGTAGCGGGAGCCCAGATACGCAGTATTTT. It specifies CSAEGSGSPDTQYF.

The CDR3: CASSVPGLTDQPQHF. The CDR3 coding sequence is TGTGCCAGCAGTGTTCCGGGGCTAACGGATCAGCCCCAGCATTTT. The chain carries TRBV28 and TRBJ1-5; a weak D match, TRBD1 (5 bases). The V gene's germline CDR1 is MDHEN and CDR2 SYDVKM. This CDR3 comprises 15 residues. V lost 5 bases to trimming and J lost 5 bases, with 16 bases between them. Combining the CDR3 with reference TRBV28 and TRBJ1-5 gives the whole variable domain DVKVTQSSRYLVKRTGEKVFLECVQDMDHENMFWYRQDPGLGLRLIYFSYDVKMKEKGDIPEGYSVSREKKERFSLILESASTNQTSMYLCASSVPGLTDQPQHFGDGTRLSIL.

This rearrangement joins TRBV4-1 to TRBJ2-1; 9 bases are shared with TRBD2. The CDR3 has 16 residues. The germline CDR1 and CDR2 sequences are MGHRA and YSYEKL. V trimming: 3 bases; J trimming: 3 bases; junction bases outside the gene matches: 6. The CDR3 DNA reads TGCGCCAGCAGCCAGGAAAGCGGGAGGCTCTACAATGAGCAGTTCTTC. Its translation is CASSQESGRLYNEQFF.

This clonotype was observed many times. The chain recombines TRBV28 with TRBJ1-1; 7 bases line up with TRBD1. Germline values: CDR1 MDHEN, CDR2 SYDVKM. With V trimmed by 8 bases and J by 3 bases, 18 bases remained unmatched. The CDR3 is 17 amino acids. The DNA for the CDR3 is TGTGCCAGCCTAAACTTATACTCAGGGGGGCAGGACACTGAAGCTTTCTTT. Protein sequence: CASLNLYSGGQDTEAFF.

This clonotype turned up a few times. The chain combines TRBV14 with TRBJ2-5; no firm D call. The CDR3 runs 12 residues. The V gene lost 2 bases and the J gene lost 5 bases, with 6 bases spanning the gap. Germline loops: CDR1 SGHDN, CDR2 FVKESK. The CDR3 sequence: CASSQIDETQYF. The DNA for the CDR3 is TGTGCCAGCAGCCAAATAGACGAGACCCAGTACTTC.

The chain uses TRBV29-1 and TRBJ1-2, with a tentative D call TRBD1 (5 bases). This CDR3 is built from 13 residues. Trimming removed 7 bases at V and 0 bases at J, with 12 bases between. Germline V gene lookup returns CDR1 SQVTM and CDR2 ANQGSEA. CDR3 region: CSDADSANYGYTF. In nucleotides, the CDR3 is TGCAGCGACGCCGACAGCGCTAACTATGGCTACACCTTC. The complete variable domain, with remaining parts taken from reference TRBV29-1 and TRBJ1-2, reads SAVISQKPSRDICQRGTSLTIQCQVDSQVTMMFWYRQQPGQSLTLIATANQGSEATYESGFVIDKFPISRPNLTFSTLTVSNMSPEDSSIYLCSDADSANYGYTFGSGTRLTVV.

There are many counts of this clonotype. The chain couples TRBV25-1 to TRBJ2-1, with D uncertain. CDR3 length: 15 residues. CDR1 and CDR2 from the germline V gene are MGHDK and SYGVNS. V lost 3 bases to trimming and J lost 3 bases, with 12 bases between them. CDR3 in amino acids: CASSDPEDVYNEQFF. The CDR3 DNA follows: TGTGCCAGCAGTGATCCGGAAGACGTCTACAATGAGCAGTTCTTC.

This clonotype was recorded a few times. The chain joins TRBV2 to TRBJ2-5, with 8 bases fitting TRBD1. The CDR3 runs 15 residues. CDR1 is SNHLY, CDR2 FYNNEI, per germline. Germline trimming cut 1 base from V and 2 bases from J; bases unmatched to any gene: 3. CDR3 DNA sequence: TGTGCCAGCAGTGAAGGGGGACAGGTTCAAGAGACCCAGTACTTC. Protein sequence: CASSEGGQVQETQYF.